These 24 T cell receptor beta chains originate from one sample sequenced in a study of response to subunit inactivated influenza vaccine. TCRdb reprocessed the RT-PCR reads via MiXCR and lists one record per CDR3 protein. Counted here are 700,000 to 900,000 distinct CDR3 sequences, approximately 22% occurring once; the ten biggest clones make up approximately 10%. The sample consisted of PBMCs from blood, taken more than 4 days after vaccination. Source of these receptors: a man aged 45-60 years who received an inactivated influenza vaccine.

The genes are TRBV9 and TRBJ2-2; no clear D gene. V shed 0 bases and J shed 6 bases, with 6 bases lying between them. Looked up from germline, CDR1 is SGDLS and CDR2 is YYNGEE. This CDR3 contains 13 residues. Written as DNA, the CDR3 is TGTGCCAGCAGCGTAGGTGTTGCCGGGGAGCTGTTTTTT. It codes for CASSVGVAGELFF. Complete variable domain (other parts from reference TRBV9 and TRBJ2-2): DSGVTQTPKHLITATGQRVTLRCSPRSGDLSVYWYQQSLDQGLQFLIQYYNGEERAKGNILERFSAQQFPDLHSELNLSSLELGDSALYFCASSVGVAGELFFGEGSRLTVL.

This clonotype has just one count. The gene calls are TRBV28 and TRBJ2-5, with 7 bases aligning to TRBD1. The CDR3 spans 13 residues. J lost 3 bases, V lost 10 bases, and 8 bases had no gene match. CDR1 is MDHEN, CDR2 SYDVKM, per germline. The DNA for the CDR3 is TGTGCCACAGACAGGGAAACTAAAGAGACCCAGTACTTC. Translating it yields CATDRETKETQYF.

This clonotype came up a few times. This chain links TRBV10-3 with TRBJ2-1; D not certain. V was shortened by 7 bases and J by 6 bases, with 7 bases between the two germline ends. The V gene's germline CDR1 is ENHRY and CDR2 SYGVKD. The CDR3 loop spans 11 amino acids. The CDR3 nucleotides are TGTGCCATCATGAGACGCAATGAGCAGTTCTTC. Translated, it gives CAIMRRNEQFF.

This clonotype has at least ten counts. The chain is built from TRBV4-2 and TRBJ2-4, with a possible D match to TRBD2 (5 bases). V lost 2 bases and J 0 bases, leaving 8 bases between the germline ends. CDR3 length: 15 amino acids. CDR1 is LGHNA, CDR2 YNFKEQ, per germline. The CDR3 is CASSQFGVAKNIQYF. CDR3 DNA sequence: TGTGCCAGCAGCCAATTCGGGGTAGCCAAAAACATTCAGTACTTC.

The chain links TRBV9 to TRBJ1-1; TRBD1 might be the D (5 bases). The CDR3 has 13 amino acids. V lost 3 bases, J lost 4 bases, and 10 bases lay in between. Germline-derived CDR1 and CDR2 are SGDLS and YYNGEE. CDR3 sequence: CASSEAGVTEAFF. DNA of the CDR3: TGTGCCAGCAGCGAGGCGGGGGTCACTGAAGCTTTCTTT.

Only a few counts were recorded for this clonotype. The CDR3 here is CASSLSPPSTDTQYF. CDR3 bases: TGTGCCAGCAGTTTATCACCTCCTAGCACAGATACGCAGTATTTT. V gene TRBV27 combines with J gene TRBJ2-3; no clear D gene. Germline assignment: CDR1 MNHEY and CDR2 SMNVEV (reference sequence). V shed 0 bases and J shed 0 bases, with 7 bases lying between them. This CDR3 is 15 amino acids long.

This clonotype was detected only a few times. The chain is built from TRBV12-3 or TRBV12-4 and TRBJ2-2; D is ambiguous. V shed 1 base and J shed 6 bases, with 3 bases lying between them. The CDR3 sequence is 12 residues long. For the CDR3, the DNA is TGTGCCAGCAGTTTAGAACCCGGGGAGCTGTTTTTT. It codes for CASSLEPGELFF.

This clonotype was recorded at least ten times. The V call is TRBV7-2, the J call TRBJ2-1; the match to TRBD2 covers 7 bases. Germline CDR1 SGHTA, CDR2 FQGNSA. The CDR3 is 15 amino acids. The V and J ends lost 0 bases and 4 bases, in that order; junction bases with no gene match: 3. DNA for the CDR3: TGTGCCAGCAGCTTAGCGAGCGGGGAATACAATGAGCAGTTCTTC. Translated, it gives CASSLASGEYNEQFF. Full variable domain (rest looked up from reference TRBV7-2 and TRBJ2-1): GAGVSQSPSNKVTEKGKDVELRCDPISGHTALYWYRQSLGQGLEFLIYFQGNSAPDKSGLPSDRFSAERTGGSVSTLTIQRTQQEDSAVYLCASSLASGEYNEQFFGPGTRLTVL.

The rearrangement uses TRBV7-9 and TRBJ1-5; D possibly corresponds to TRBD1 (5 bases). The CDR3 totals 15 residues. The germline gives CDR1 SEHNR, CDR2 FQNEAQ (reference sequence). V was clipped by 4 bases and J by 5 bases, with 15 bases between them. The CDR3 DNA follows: TGTGCCAGCAGCTACGGGCGGGGCTATGATCAGCCCCAGCATTTT. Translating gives CASSYGRGYDQPQHF.

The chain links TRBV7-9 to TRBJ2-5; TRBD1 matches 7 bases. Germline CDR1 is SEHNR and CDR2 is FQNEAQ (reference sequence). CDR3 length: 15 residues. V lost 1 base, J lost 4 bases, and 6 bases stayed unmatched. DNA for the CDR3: TGTGCCAGCAGCTTAGTCTTAGGGGGCGCAGAGACCCAGTACTTC. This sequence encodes CASSLVLGGAETQYF.

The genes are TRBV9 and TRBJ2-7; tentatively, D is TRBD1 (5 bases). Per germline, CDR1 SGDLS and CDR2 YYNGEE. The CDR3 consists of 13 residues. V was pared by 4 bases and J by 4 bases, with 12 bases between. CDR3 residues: CASSPGPGYEQYF. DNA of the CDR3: TGTGCCAGCAGCCCCGGCCCAGGGTACGAGCAGTACTTC.

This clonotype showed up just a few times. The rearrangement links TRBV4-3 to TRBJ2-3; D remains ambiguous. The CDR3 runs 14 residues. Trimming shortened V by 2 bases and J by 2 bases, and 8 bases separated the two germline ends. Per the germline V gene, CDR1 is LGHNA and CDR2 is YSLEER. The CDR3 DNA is TGCGCCAGCAGCCAATCCCCCTACACAGATACGCAGTATTTT. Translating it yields CASSQSPYTDTQYF.

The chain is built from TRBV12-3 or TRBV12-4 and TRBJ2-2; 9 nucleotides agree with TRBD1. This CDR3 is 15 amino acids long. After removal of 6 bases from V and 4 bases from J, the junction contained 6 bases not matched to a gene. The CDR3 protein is CASSRGTGTTGELFF. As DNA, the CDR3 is TGTGCCAGCAGCCGGGGGACAGGGACCACCGGGGAGCTGTTTTTT.

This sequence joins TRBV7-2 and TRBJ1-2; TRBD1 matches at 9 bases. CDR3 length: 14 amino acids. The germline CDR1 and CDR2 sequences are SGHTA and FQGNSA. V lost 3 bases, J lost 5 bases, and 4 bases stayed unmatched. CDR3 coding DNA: TGTGCCAGCAGCTTCGCGGACAGGGGATATGGCTACACCTTC. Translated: CASSFADRGYGYTF.

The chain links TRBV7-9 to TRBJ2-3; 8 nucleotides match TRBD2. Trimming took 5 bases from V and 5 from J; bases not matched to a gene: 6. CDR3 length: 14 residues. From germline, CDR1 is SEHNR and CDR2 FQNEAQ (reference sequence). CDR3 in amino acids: CASSQGLVGDTQYF. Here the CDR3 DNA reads TGTGCCAGCAGCCAGGGACTAGTCGGAGATACGCAGTATTTT.

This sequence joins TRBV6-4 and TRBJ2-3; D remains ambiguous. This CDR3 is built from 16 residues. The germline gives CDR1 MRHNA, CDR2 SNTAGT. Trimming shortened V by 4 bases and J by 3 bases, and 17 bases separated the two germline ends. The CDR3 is CASSAKQDRGTDTQYF. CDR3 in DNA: TGTGCCAGCAGTGCGAAGCAGGACCGTGGAACAGATACGCAGTATTTT.

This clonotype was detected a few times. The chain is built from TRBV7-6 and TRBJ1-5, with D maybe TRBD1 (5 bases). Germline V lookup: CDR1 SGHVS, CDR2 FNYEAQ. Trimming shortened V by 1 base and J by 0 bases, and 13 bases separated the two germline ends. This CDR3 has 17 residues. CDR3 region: CASSLGSAGSSNQPQHF. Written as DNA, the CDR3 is TGTGCCAGCAGCTTAGGCTCGGCAGGGAGTAGCAATCAGCCCCAGCATTTT. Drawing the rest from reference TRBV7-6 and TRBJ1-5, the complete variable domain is GAGVSQSPRYKVTKRGQDVALRCDPISGHVSLYWYRQALGQGPEFLTYFNYEAQQDKSGLPNDRFSAERPEGSISTLTIQRTEQRDSAMYRCASSLGSAGSSNQPQHFGDGTRLSIL.

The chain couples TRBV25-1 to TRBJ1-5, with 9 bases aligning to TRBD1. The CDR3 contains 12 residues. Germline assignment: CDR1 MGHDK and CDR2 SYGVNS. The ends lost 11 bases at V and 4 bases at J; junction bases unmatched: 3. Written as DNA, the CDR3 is TGTGCCGGGGGGACAGGGAATCAGCCCCAGCATTTT. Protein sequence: CAGGTGNQPQHF.

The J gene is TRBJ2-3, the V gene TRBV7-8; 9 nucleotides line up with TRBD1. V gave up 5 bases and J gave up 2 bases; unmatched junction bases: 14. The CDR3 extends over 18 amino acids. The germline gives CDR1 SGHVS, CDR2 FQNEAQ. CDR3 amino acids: CASSPRRQGVGDTDTQYF. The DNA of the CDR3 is TGTGCCAGCAGCCCACGCAGACAGGGGGTTGGGGACACAGATACGCAGTATTTT.

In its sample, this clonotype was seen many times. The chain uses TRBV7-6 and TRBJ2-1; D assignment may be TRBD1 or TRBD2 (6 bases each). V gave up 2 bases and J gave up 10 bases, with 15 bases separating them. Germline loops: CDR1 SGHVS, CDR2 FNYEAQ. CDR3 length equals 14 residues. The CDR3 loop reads CASSLFQEGDEQFF. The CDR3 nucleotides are TGTGCCAGCAGCTTATTCCAGGAGGGGGACGAGCAGTTCTTC.

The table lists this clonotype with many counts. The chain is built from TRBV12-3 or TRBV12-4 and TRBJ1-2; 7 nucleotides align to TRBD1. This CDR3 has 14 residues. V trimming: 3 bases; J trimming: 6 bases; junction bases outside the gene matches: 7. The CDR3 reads CASSFNRGSHGYTF. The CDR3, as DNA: TGTGCCAGCAGTTTCAACAGGGGCTCCCATGGCTACACCTTC.

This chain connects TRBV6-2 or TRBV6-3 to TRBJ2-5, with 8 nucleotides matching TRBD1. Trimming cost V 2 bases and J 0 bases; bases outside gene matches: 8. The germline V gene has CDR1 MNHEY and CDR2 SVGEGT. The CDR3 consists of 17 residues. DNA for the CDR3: TGTGCCAGCAGTTACGACCAGGACAGGGAGCACCAAGAGACCCAGTACTTC. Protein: CASSYDQDREHQETQYF.

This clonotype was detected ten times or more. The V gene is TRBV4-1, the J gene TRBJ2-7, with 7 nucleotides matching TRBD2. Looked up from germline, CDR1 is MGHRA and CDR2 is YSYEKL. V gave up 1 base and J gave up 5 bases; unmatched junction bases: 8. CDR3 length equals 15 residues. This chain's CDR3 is CASSQVAGEVHEQYF. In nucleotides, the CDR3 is TGCGCCAGCAGCCAAGTGGCGGGAGAGGTCCACGAGCAGTACTTC.

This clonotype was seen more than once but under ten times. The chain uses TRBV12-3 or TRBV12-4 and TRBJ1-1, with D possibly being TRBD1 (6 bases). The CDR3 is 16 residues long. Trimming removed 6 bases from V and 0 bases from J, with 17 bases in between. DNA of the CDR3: TGTGCCAGCAGGCCAGGACAGACGCGAGTGAACACTGAAGCTTTCTTT. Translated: CASRPGQTRVNTEAFF.